Listed below are T cell receptor beta chains from one sample, sequenced in a study of neurological immune-mediated disorders. TCRdb re-called the 5' RACE reads through MiXCR, storing one row per CDR3 protein. The table has some 60,000 distinct CDR3 sequences, about 10% seen once. The sample consisted of PBMCs. Receptors originate from a male donor with HTLV-1-associated myelopathy (HAM/TSP). Both conserved end residues are part of each CDR3. A D gene is named only where the DNA matches it firmly.

TRBJ1-3 | 15 | TRBV7-3 | TRBD1 | CASSLPGQGANTIYF
TRBJ1-1 | 13 | TRBV20-1 | - | CSAPAFLRTEAFF
TRBJ2-2 | 16 | TRBV4-1 | - | CASSQEGGGRTGELFF
TRBJ1-6 | 15 | TRBV3-1 | TRBD1 | CASRQGGTAVSPLHF
TRBJ2-6 | 17 | TRBV7-3 | - | CASSLRETFSGANVLTF
TRBJ1-1 | 15 | TRBV28 | - | CASSFGPEGETEAFF
TRBJ1-4 | 13 | TRBV6-1 | - | CATSRGTGEKLFF
TRBJ2-2 | 15 | TRBV11-1 | TRBD1 | CASSRTGSDTGELFF
TRBJ1-1 | 15 | TRBV5-1 | - | CASSFTGKGGTEAFF
TRBJ2-1 | 15 | TRBV7-2 | TRBD1 | CASSPTGGGNNEQFF
TRBJ1-5 | 14 | TRBV9 | - | CASSVGSGYQPQHF
TRBJ2-5 | 12 | TRBV18 | - | CASSPREETQYF
TRBJ2-5 | 14 | TRBV20-1 | - | CSARDWGRQETQYF
TRBJ2-3 | 16 | TRBV5-8 | - | CASSLLVGGDTDTQYF
TRBJ2-3 | 16 | TRBV5-1 | TRBD2 | CASSLPLAGVRDTQYF
TRBJ2-5 | 14 | TRBV20-1 | - | CSASLSLGEETQYF